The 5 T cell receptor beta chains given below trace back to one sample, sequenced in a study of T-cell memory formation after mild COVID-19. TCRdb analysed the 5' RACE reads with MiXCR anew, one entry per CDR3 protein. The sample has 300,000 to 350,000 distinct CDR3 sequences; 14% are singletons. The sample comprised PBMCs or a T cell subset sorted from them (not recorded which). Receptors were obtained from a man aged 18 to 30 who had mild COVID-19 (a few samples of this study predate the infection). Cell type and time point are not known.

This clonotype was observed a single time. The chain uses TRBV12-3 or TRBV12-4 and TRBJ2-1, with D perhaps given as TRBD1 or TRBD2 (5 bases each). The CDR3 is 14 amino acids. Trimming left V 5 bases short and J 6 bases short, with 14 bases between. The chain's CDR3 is CASSRMGVLNEQFF. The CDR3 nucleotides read TGTGCCAGCAGTCGGATGGGGGTCCTCAATGAGCAGTTCTTC.

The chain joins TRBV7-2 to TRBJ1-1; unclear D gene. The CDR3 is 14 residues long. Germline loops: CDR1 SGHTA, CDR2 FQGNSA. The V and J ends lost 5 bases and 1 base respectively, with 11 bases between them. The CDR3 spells CASSHGPENTEAFF. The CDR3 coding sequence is TGTGCCAGCAGCCACGGACCAGAGAACACTGAAGCTTTCTTT.

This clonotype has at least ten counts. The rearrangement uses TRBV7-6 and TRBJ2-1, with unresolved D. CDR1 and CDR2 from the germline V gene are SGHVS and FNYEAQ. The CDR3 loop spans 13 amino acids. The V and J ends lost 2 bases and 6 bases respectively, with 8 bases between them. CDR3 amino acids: CASSLKASNEQFF. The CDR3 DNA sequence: TGTGCCAGCAGCTTAAAAGCGAGCAATGAGCAGTTCTTC.

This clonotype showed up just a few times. The CDR3 sequence is CASSSGPLDDEQFF. The CDR3 coding sequence is TGTGCCAGCAGCTCGGGACCCCTTGACGATGAGCAGTTCTTC. The rearrangement links TRBV5-6 to TRBJ2-1, with D possibly called TRBD1 or TRBD2 (5 bases each). V was trimmed by 3 bases and J by 8 bases, leaving 15 bases between them. The germline CDR1 and CDR2 sequences are SGHDT and YYEEEE. The CDR3 consists of 14 residues.

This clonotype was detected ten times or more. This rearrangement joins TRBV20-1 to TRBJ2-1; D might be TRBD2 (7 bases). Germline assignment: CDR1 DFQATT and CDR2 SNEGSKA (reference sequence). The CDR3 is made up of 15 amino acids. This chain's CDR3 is CRGAEGGGSYNEQFF. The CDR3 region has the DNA TGCAGAGGCGCCGAAGGGGGGGGCTCCTACAATGAGCAGTTCTTC.